The text below deals with one T cell receptor beta chain. As yet, its antigen is unknown. Produced via immunoSEQ multiplex PCR; TCRdb's table is partial and in-frame only. This table holds 110,000 to 150,000 clones, about 94% found once. The data were taken from a study of cytomegalovirus exposure and HLA in healthy donors. Overall study findings and caveats: In vitro testing confirmed a few CMV-associated chains as specific for CMV antigens. Investigators reported about 160 TCR beta chains as tied to cytomegalovirus. Within the approximately 130 validation repertoires, first-cohort TCR clusters tended to co-occur, according to a later analysis.

The CDR3 spans 16 residues. The V and J ends lost 5 bases and 6 bases respectively, with 20 bases between them. The germline V gene encodes CDR1 MNHEY and CDR2 SMNVEV (reference sequence). From the approximately 120-subject validation cohort, which was separate from the roughly 690-subject first cohort, the donors were drawn. Material: PBMCs. The V call is TRBV27, the J call TRBJ2-1; tentatively, D is TRBD2 (6 bases). This TCR came from a man between 18 and 29 years old in good health and CMV-seropositive. The CDR3 DNA reads as TGTGCCAGCAGTACCAACCGTCAAGCGGGCGGCAATGAGCAGTTCTTC. It yields the protein CASSTNRQAGGNEQFF.